A single sample is the source of the 31 T cell receptor beta chains below, sequenced in a study of shared clonotypes between healthy human individuals (dated by TCRdb to the early 2020s). The library was made by the immunoSEQ multiplex PCR assay. TCRdb's version of the immuneACCESS table is confined to in-frame rearrangements and falls short of the full clone set. An unresolved V gene accounts for under half of the shortfall where checked; the remainder is of unknown origin. Counted in this sample were hundreds of thousands of clones; around 79% of them appeared once. Of the sample, about 13% is held by the ten largest clones. Sequenced input: PBMCs. These receptors were collected from a middle-aged woman in good health. Some clones in this sample may be carry-over from other donors' samples.

V usage is TRBV5-1 and J usage is TRBJ1-5; unclear D gene. Looked up from germline, CDR1 is SGHRS and CDR2 is YFSETQ. The CDR3 sequence is 9 residues long. The CDR3: CHGRQPQHF. For the CDR3, the DNA is TGCCATGGTCGGCAGCCCCAGCATTTT.

The rearrangement joins TRBV5-1 to TRBJ1-1; 8 nucleotides match TRBD1. Germline trimming cut 3 bases from V and 4 bases from J; bases unmatched to any gene: 2. This CDR3 is built from 13 residues. The V gene's germline CDR1 is SGHRS and CDR2 YFSETQ. DNA of the CDR3: TGCGCCAGCAGCTACGGACAGGGCACTGAAGCTTTCTTT. It codes for CASSYGQGTEAFF. The full variable domain, rest sourced from reference TRBV5-1 and TRBJ1-1, is KAGVTQTPRYLIKTRGQQVTLSCSPISGHRSVSWYQQTPGQGLQFLFEYFSETQRNKGNFPGRFSGRQFSNSRSEMNVSTLELGDSALYLCASSYGQGTEAFFGQGTRLTVV.

This rearrangement joins TRBV25-1 to TRBJ2-1, with D hard to call. CDR1 is MGHDK, CDR2 SYGVNS, per germline. Trimming took 3 bases from V and 8 from J, leaving 8 bases between them. There are 12 residues in the CDR3. CDR3 protein: CASSESADEQFF. CDR3 nucleotides: TGTGCCAGCAGTGAGTCGGCGGATGAGCAGTTCTTC.

The rearrangement joins TRBV7-9 to TRBJ1-1; D not certain. Trimming shortened V by 0 bases and J by 8 bases, and 7 bases separated the two germline ends. This CDR3 region has 12 residues. Germline loops: CDR1 SEHNR, CDR2 FQNEAQ (reference sequence). As DNA, the CDR3 is TGTGCCAGCAGCTTAGCAGGCCTCGAAGCTTTCTTT. Protein: CASSLAGLEAFF.

This clone has a count of ten or more. The chain uses TRBV19 and TRBJ2-2, with 7 bases matching TRBD1. CDR3 length: 14 amino acids. V lost 7 bases, J lost 2 bases, and 4 bases stayed unmatched. Germline values: CDR1 LNHDA, CDR2 SQIVND (reference sequence). The CDR3 loop is CASNNRGNTGELFF. CDR3 sequence (DNA): TGTGCCAGTAATAACAGGGGTAACACCGGGGAGCTGTTTTTT.

The chain employs TRBV6-1 and TRBJ2-1; 9 nucleotides agree with TRBD1. Trimming cost V 7 bases and J 4 bases; bases outside gene matches: 8. The germline V gene has CDR1 MNHNS and CDR2 SASEGT. CDR3 length: 15 residues. For the CDR3, the DNA is TGTGCCAGCACCGAAGACAGGGGGGAATACAATGAGCAGTTCTTC. This encodes CASTEDRGEYNEQFF.

This clone was detected a few times. This sequence joins TRBV18 and TRBJ1-2; perhaps TRBD1 as D (6 bases). The CDR3 extends over 16 amino acids. Trimming took 0 bases from V and 3 from J, leaving 14 bases between them. The germline V gene has CDR1 KGHSH and CDR2 LQKENI. The CDR3 sequence: CASSPPTGIGDYGYTF. CDR3 in DNA: TGTGCCAGCTCACCACCAACAGGGATAGGGGACTATGGCTACACCTTC. Using reference TRBV18 and TRBJ1-2 for the parts outside the CDR3, the full variable domain is NAGVMQNPRHLVRRRGQEARLRCSPMKGHSHVYWYRQLPEEGLKFMVYLQKENIIDESGMPKERFSAEFPKEGPSILRIQQVVRGDSAAYFCASSPPTGIGDYGYTFGSGTRLTVV.

The genes are TRBV18 and TRBJ2-7; D assignment may be TRBD1 or TRBD2 (5 bases each). The ends were cut back, 3 bases at V and 4 bases at J, with 16 bases in the middle. Germline CDR1 is KGHSH and CDR2 is LQKENI. This CDR3 is built from 15 residues. The chain's CDR3 is CASSPMGEYRYEQYF. The CDR3 DNA is TGTGCCAGCTCACCGATGGGGGAGTATCGGTACGAGCAGTACTTC.

The gene calls are TRBV15 and TRBJ1-3; D might be TRBD1 (5 bases). Trimming left V 4 bases short and J 0 bases short, with 10 bases between. The CDR3 extends over 15 amino acids. Germline-derived CDR1 and CDR2 are LNHNV and YYDKDF (reference sequence). DNA of the CDR3: TGTGCCACCAGCAAGGGACTGCACTCTGGAAACACCATATATTTT. Translated: CATSKGLHSGNTIYF.

J is TRBJ2-5 and V is TRBV10-3; TRBD2 might be the D (6 bases). Germline V gene data show CDR1 as ENHRY and CDR2 as SYGVKD. The CDR3 has 14 residues. Trimming removed 3 bases at V and 3 bases at J, with 11 bases between. Written as DNA, the CDR3 is TGTGCCATCAGTGAAGGGACTTTTAAAGAGACCCAGTACTTC. It specifies CAISEGTFKETQYF.

The V gene is TRBV5-4, the J gene TRBJ2-3; D perhaps matches TRBD2 (6 bases). Between the trimmed V and J ends, which lost 4 bases and 2 bases, there was a span of 14 bases. The CDR3 is made up of 15 amino acids. Per germline, CDR1 SGHNT and CDR2 YYREEE (reference sequence). CDR3 sequence reads: CASSLTGDSTDTQYF. The CDR3 DNA sequence: TGTGCCAGCAGCCTCACTGGGGACTCCACAGATACGCAGTATTTT.

This clone has just one count. The V gene is TRBV16, the J gene TRBJ2-1; D is perhaps TRBD1 or TRBD2 (5 bases each). Germline CDR1 and CDR2: KGHSY and FQNENV. The CDR3 totals 16 residues. V lost 0 bases and J lost 3, with 12 bases in between. The CDR3 region has the DNA TGTGCCAGCAGCCAATCTTCCCCAGGGAGCTACAATGAGCAGTTCTTC. Amino acid sequence: CASSQSSPGSYNEQFF.

This clone was counted many times. CDR3 protein: CASSLLAGGLKNEQFF. The CDR3 bases are TGTGCCAGCAGCCTGCTGGCGGGAGGGTTGAAAAATGAGCAGTTCTTC. The V gene is TRBV27, the J gene TRBJ2-1, with 9 bases that match TRBD2. This CDR3 is built from 16 residues. CDR1 is MNHEY and CDR2 is SMNVEV in the germline V gene (reference sequence). V shed 6 bases, J shed 7 bases, and the junction held 13 bases outside the gene matches.

This clone has only a few counts. Within the sample, other DNA sequences also encode this same CDR3. The CDR3 loop is CASSLSQGNQPQHF. In DNA form, the CDR3 reads TGTGCCAGCAGTTTATCACAGGGCAATCAGCCCCAGCATTTT. The genes are TRBV27 and TRBJ1-5; a weak D match, TRBD1 (5 bases). The CDR3 is 14 residues long. CDR1 is MNHEY, CDR2 SMNVEV, per germline (reference sequence). Trimming took off 0 bases at V and 2 bases at J, with 5 bases between the two ends.

The CDR3 here is CASKKAGLSKTQYF. Written as DNA, the CDR3 is TGTGCCAGCAAAAAAGCGGGACTTAGTAAGACCCAGTACTTC. The chain combines TRBV6-5 with TRBJ2-5; 7 bases agree with TRBD2. The ends lost 7 bases at V and 6 bases at J; junction bases unmatched: 11. Germline V CDR1 and CDR2: MNHEY, SVGAGI. The CDR3 has 14 residues.

The chain joins TRBV14 to TRBJ2-7; the match to TRBD2 covers 11 bases. This CDR3 comprises 14 residues. With 4 bases clipped from V and 3 bases from J, the junction kept 2 bases outside the gene matches. In germline, CDR1 is SGHDN, CDR2 FVKESK. The CDR3 sequence is CASSRGLAVYEQYF. In DNA, the CDR3 is TGTGCCAGCAGCCGGGGACTAGCGGTCTACGAGCAGTACTTC.

This chain uses TRBV6-5 with TRBJ1-3; D uncertain. The CDR3 is 15 residues long. The V gene lost 5 bases and the J gene lost 0 bases, with 11 bases spanning the gap. Germline CDR1 MNHEY, CDR2 SVGAGI. The CDR3 nucleotides read TGTGCCAGCAGTCCTGAAGGGATCTCTGGAAACACCATATATTTT. It specifies CASSPEGISGNTIYF.

The chain combines TRBV5-1 with TRBJ2-5; TRBD2 agrees at 12 bases. The J segment lost 5 bases and the V segment lost 7 bases, leaving 12 bases of the junction unmatched. CDR3 length: 16 amino acids. Germline-derived CDR1 and CDR2 are SGHRS and YFSETQ. CDR3 DNA: TGCGCCAGCCGTAGGACTAGCGGGACCGGGGGGGAGACCCAGTACTTC. This translates into CASRRTSGTGGETQYF.

The chain has TRBV28 and TRBJ1-5; 8 positions agree with TRBD1. CDR1 and CDR2 (germline): MDHEN, SYDVKM. V dropped 2 bases and J dropped 0; count of bases not matched to a gene: 18. This CDR3 is 21 amino acids long. CDR3 protein: CASSLPGTGQGTRYSNQPQHF. As DNA, the CDR3 is TGTGCCAGCAGTTTACCCGGAACCGGACAGGGCACCCGCTATAGCAATCAGCCCCAGCATTTT.

The gene calls are TRBV7-9 and TRBJ1-4; D gene uncertain. V lost 3 bases to trimming and J lost 5 bases, with 13 bases between them. This CDR3 region has 15 residues. Germline V gene sequence: CDR1 SEHNR, CDR2 FQNEAQ (reference sequence). DNA of the CDR3: TGTGCCAGCAGCTTCGTCGACATGGGAAATGAAAAACTGTTTTTT. Protein: CASSFVDMGNEKLFF.

J is TRBJ2-7 and V is TRBV27; possible D gene TRBD1, 5 bases. CDR3 length: 13 residues. The germline V gene has CDR1 MNHEY and CDR2 SMNVEV (reference sequence). V was pared by 3 bases and J by 2 bases, with 8 bases between. CDR3 sequence reads: CASSFDRTYEQYF. CDR3 in DNA: TGTGCCAGCAGTTTCGACAGAACCTACGAGCAGTACTTC.

This clone was detected once. The genes are TRBV27 and TRBJ1-4; 10 nucleotides line up with TRBD1. V shed 4 bases, J shed 6 bases, and the junction held 5 bases outside the gene matches. The CDR3 loop spans 15 amino acids. CDR1 and CDR2 (germline): MNHEY, SMNVEV (reference sequence). CDR3 coding DNA: TGTGCCAGCAGTTCCTCGACAGGGGGCTATGAAAAACTGTTTTTT. It encodes CASSSSTGGYEKLFF.

The J gene is TRBJ2-3, the V gene TRBV5-1; 15 nucleotides agree with TRBD2. The CDR3 extends over 15 amino acids. V was clipped by 4 bases and J by 5 bases; unmatched bases: 2. The germline V gene has CDR1 SGHRS and CDR2 YFSETQ. CDR3 residues: CASSAGLAGGDTQYF. DNA of the CDR3: TGCGCCAGCAGCGCGGGACTAGCGGGAGGAGATACGCAGTATTTT.

This clone was observed a few times. The chain joins TRBV19 to TRBJ1-1, with TRBD1 matching 8 bases. The V gene's germline CDR1 is LNHDA and CDR2 SQIVND (reference sequence). CDR3 length equals 15 residues. V trimming: 5 bases; J trimming: 5 bases; junction bases outside the gene matches: 10. In nucleotides, the CDR3 is TGTGCCAGTAGTGTGACAGGGGTGGGGGAAACTGAAGCTTTCTTT. Translating gives CASSVTGVGETEAFF.

This rearrangement joins TRBV7-2 to TRBJ2-3; the match to TRBD2 covers 12 bases. CDR1 is SGHTA, CDR2 FQGNSA, per germline. This CDR3 has 16 amino acids. V was pared by 5 bases and J by 4 bases, with 7 bases of the junction left unmatched. The chain's CDR3 is CASSLRLAGASDTQYF. Written as DNA, the CDR3 is TGTGCCAGCAGCCTTCGACTAGCGGGAGCCTCAGATACGCAGTATTTT.

This clone came up once. J is TRBJ2-6 and V is TRBV5-1; D might be TRBD1 or TRBD2, each matching 6 bases. Germline CDR1 is SGHRS and CDR2 is YFSETQ. V lost 7 bases, J lost 4 bases, and 15 bases lay in between. CDR3 length equals 15 residues. Here the CDR3 DNA reads TGCGCCAGCGTTCCGGGGGCGGGAGGGGCCAACGTCCTGACTTTC. Amino acid sequence: CASVPGAGGANVLTF.

The V gene is TRBV5-5, the J gene TRBJ2-7; TRBD1 agrees at 7 bases. This CDR3 has 14 amino acids. CDR1 and CDR2 (germline): SGHKS, YYEKEE (reference sequence). The V segment lost 0 bases and the J segment 2 bases; nucleotides outside the gene matches: 2. Written as DNA, the CDR3 is TGTGCCAGCAGCTTGGGGCAGGGGGCCTACGAGCAGTACTTC. This encodes CASSLGQGAYEQYF.

Concerning this clone: Other DNA sequences within the sample encode an identical CDR3. The genes are TRBV11-2 and TRBJ2-1; D is ambiguous. V gave up 5 bases and J gave up 4 bases, with 3 bases separating them. CDR1 is SGHAT, CDR2 FQNNGV, per germline. The CDR3 is 11 amino acids. In DNA form, the CDR3 reads TGTGCCAGCAGCCCATACAATGAGCAGTTCTTC. Protein product: CASSPYNEQFF. Combining the CDR3 with reference TRBV11-2 and TRBJ2-1 gives the whole variable domain EAGVAQSPRYKIIEKRQSVAFWCNPISGHATLYWYQQILGQGPKLLIQFQNNGVVDDSQLPKDRFSAERLKGVDSTLKIQPAKLEDSAVYLCASSPYNEQFFGPGTRLTVL.

The chain combines TRBV28 with TRBJ2-5, with 8 bases lining up with TRBD1. This CDR3 has 16 amino acids. CDR1 MDHEN and CDR2 SYDVKM come from the germline V gene. V was pared by 6 bases and J by 5 bases, with 14 bases of the junction left unmatched. CDR3 loop: CASSPGVRGLRETQYF. DNA for the CDR3: TGTGCCAGCAGCCCAGGCGTCAGGGGGCTGCGTGAGACCCAGTACTTC.

V usage is TRBV30 and J usage is TRBJ2-7; TRBD1 matches at 7 bases. Germline trimming cut 4 bases from V and 2 bases from J; bases unmatched to any gene: 11. This CDR3 has 15 residues. Germline CDR1 GTSNPN, CDR2 SVGIG (reference sequence). CDR3 DNA: TGTGCCTGGAAACCGGGACAGTTGCTGACCTACGAGCAGTACTTC. Translated: CAWKPGQLLTYEQYF.

The V gene is TRBV4-2, the J gene TRBJ2-2; TRBD1 might be the D (6 bases). Trimming cost V 0 bases and J 4 bases, with 9 bases left between them. This CDR3 is 15 amino acids long. The germline gives CDR1 LGHNA, CDR2 YNFKEQ. The CDR3 loop reads CASSQERQATGELFF. As DNA, the CDR3 is TGTGCCAGCAGCCAAGAAAGACAGGCCACCGGGGAGCTGTTTTTT.